The 14 T cell receptor beta chains in this list originate from one sample, sequenced in a study of type 1 and type 2 diabetes patients. PCR was run on genomic DNA. Multiplex PCR with 30 forward and 13 reverse primers amplified the TCR beta CDR3. TCRdb reanalysed the multiplex PCR reads using MiXCR and keeps one entry per CDR3 protein. Of about 270,000 distinct CDR3 sequences listed, approximately 45% are singletons. Sequenced material: peripheral blood mononuclear cells (PBMCs). The receptors derive from a man in his late teens or twenties with type 2 diabetes.

The chain recombines TRBV13 with TRBJ1-1, with 7 bases that match TRBD1. The V and J ends lost 3 bases and 8 bases, in that order; junction bases with no gene match: 9. CDR1 is PRHDT and CDR2 is FYEKMQ in the germline V gene (reference sequence). The CDR3 is 14 residues long. CDR3 DNA: TGTGCCAGCAGCTTGCTCCTGGACAGGAGCGAAGCTTTCTTT. It codes for CASSLLLDRSEAFF.

The chain carries TRBV11-2 and TRBJ1-2; D is ambiguous. CDR3 size: 12 residues. The V and J ends lost 4 bases and 0 bases respectively, with 3 bases between them. CDR1 is SGHAT, CDR2 FQNNGV, per germline. DNA of the CDR3: TGTGCCAGCAGCTGGGCTAACTATGGCTACACCTTC. Its translation: CASSWANYGYTF. Combining the CDR3 with reference TRBV11-2 and TRBJ1-2 gives the whole variable domain EAGVAQSPRYKIIEKRQSVAFWCNPISGHATLYWYQQILGQGPKLLIQFQNNGVVDDSQLPKDRFSAERLKGVDSTLKIQPAKLEDSAVYLCASSWANYGYTFGSGTRLTVV.

DNA of the CDR3: TGTGCCAGCAGTGACCCCGTCGGGGGGGAAGAGACCCAGTACTTC. This translates into CASSDPVGGEETQYF. This chain links TRBV6-1 with TRBJ2-5; 8 bases map to TRBD2. Trimming removed 3 bases from V and 3 bases from J; junction bases left unmatched: 6. The germline gives CDR1 MNHNS, CDR2 SASEGT. This CDR3 has 15 amino acids.

In this sample, this clonotype turned up a few times. The chain combines TRBV2 with TRBJ2-7; D call uncertain. V was shortened by 8 bases and J by 4 bases, with 6 bases between the two germline ends. Per germline, CDR1 SNHLY and CDR2 FYNNEI. The CDR3 runs to 10 residues. CDR3 nucleotide sequence: TGTGCCAGCCGACTTTACGAGCAGTACTTC. Residues: CASRLYEQYF.

The gene calls are TRBV12-3 or TRBV12-4 and TRBJ2-1; D is uncertain. With 7 bases removed from V and 7 bases from J, the gap between germline ends came to 20 bases. The CDR3 consists of 15 residues. The chain's CDR3 is CASIFHLGFGNEQFF. The CDR3, as DNA: TGTGCCAGCATTTTCCATTTGGGCTTTGGAAATGAGCAGTTCTTC.

The chain links TRBV6-6 to TRBJ2-7; 11 positions agree with TRBD1. Germline CDR1 MNHNY, CDR2 SVGAGI (reference sequence). This CDR3 contains 15 residues. The junction had 9 bases not matched to a gene; V was cut back by 6 bases and J by 5 bases. Here the CDR3 reads CASRPGTGGDHEQYF. The CDR3 nucleotides read TGTGCCAGCAGACCAGGGACAGGGGGAGACCACGAGCAGTACTTC.

V is TRBV12-3 or TRBV12-4 and J is TRBJ1-1, with D possibly TRBD1 on 6 matching bases. This CDR3 is 16 amino acids long. Trimming stripped 7 bases from V and 4 bases from J, with 22 bases between. The CDR3 region has the DNA TGTGCCAGCAATATATTACCAGGGGTACATGGCACTGAAGCTTTCTTT. The encoded protein is CASNILPGVHGTEAFF.

The J gene is TRBJ1-6, the V gene TRBV6-5; D is uncertain. This CDR3 comprises 15 residues. Germline V gene lookup returns CDR1 MNHEY and CDR2 SVGAGI. V was cut by 2 bases and J by 10 bases, with 15 bases left in between. The CDR3: CASSYVSRSGSPLHF. The DNA of the CDR3 is TGTGCCAGCAGTTACGTCTCGCGGAGTGGGTCACCCCTCCACTTT.

A note on this clonotype: An end of the junction differs from the germline gene, which may be a read error. The genes are TRBV5-1 and TRBJ1-5; a possible D gene is TRBD1 (5 bases). This CDR3 contains 15 residues. Germline assignment: CDR1 SGHRS and CDR2 YFSETQ. The CDR3 DNA sequence: TGTGCCAGCAGCTTGGGGACCCTTAGCAATCAGCCCCAGCATTTT. Amino acids: CASSLGTLSNQPQHF.

This clonotype was observed at least ten times. The chain combines TRBV10-1 with TRBJ2-7; D not certain. This CDR3 is 13 amino acids long. Germline values: CDR1 WNHNN, CDR2 SYGVQD (reference sequence). Trimming took 0 bases from V and 2 from J, leaving 5 bases between them. CDR3 residues: CASSESGAYEQYF. CDR3 nucleotides: TGCGCCAGCAGTGAGTCGGGCGCCTACGAGCAGTACTTC.

This chain uses TRBV24-1 with TRBJ2-1; the match to TRBD2 covers 10 bases. The CDR3 spans 14 residues. Germline CDR1 is KGHDR and CDR2 is SFDVKD. Trimming at V came to 5 bases and at J to 7 bases, leaving 4 bases not matched to a gene. The chain's CDR3 is CATSASGRVNEQFF. In nucleotides, the CDR3 is TGTGCCACCAGTGCTAGCGGGAGAGTTAATGAGCAGTTCTTC.

There are a few counts of this clonotype. This chain joins TRBV19 and TRBJ2-7, with D tentatively TRBD1 (6 bases). This CDR3 has 16 residues. Germline V CDR1 and CDR2: LNHDA, SQIVND (reference sequence). The V and J ends lost 5 bases and 3 bases respectively, with 20 bases between them. Here the CDR3 DNA reads TGTGCCAGTAGTGTCGCCCCAGCCCAGGGGAGCTACGAGCAGTACTTC. Amino acids: CASSVAPAQGSYEQYF.

The V and J genes are TRBV5-1 and TRBJ1-4, with a tentative D call TRBD1 (5 bases). This CDR3 has 15 amino acids. Trimming cost V 0 bases and J 6 bases, with 12 bases left between them. The germline CDR1 and CDR2 sequences are SGHRS and YFSETQ. This CDR3 reads CASSLAPREYEKLFF. CDR3 bases: TGCGCCAGCAGCTTGGCTCCCAGGGAGTATGAAAAACTGTTTTTT.

V usage is TRBV28 and J usage is TRBJ2-7; D may be TRBD1 (5 bases). Germline V CDR1 and CDR2: MDHEN, SYDVKM. The CDR3 has 15 residues. Between the trimmed V and J ends, which lost 3 bases and 1 base, there was a span of 13 bases. CDR3 bases: TGTGCCAGCAGTTTTGGGGCCTTAGGTTCCTACGAGCAGTACTTC. This gives the protein CASSFGALGSYEQYF.